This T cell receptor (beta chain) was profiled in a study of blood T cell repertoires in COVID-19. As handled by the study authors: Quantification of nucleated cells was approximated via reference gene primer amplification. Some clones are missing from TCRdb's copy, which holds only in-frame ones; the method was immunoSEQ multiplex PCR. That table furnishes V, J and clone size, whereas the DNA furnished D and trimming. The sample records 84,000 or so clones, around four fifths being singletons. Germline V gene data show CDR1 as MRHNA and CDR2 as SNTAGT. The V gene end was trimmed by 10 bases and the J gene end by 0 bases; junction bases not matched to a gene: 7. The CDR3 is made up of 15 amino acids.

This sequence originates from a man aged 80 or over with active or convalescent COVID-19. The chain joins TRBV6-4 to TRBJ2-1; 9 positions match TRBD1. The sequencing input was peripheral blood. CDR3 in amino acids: CATARTGDSYNEQFF. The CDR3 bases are TGTGCCACCGCCAGGACAGGGGACTCCTACAATGAGCAGTTCTTC.